This is a list of T cell receptor beta chains from one sample in a study of blood T cell repertoires in COVID-19. TCRdb keeps only in-frame clones here, not all; method: immunoSEQ multiplex PCR. The table has about 430,000 clones, roughly 84% seen once; the top ten hold approximately 1.5%. Sequenced sample: PBMCs or T cells enriched from blood (not recorded which). The receptors come from a woman under 30 who had been exposed to COVID-19. CDR3s include the opening cysteine and the closing phenylalanine or tryptophan. The D gene is left open where the match is weak. Not every row has a clone size; where given, it reads once, few, many or a size class.

d_gene,j_gene,len,abundance,v_gene,CDR3nt,CDR3aa
NA,TRBJ1-5,15,NA,TRBV6-5,TGTGCCAGCAGGAGCCCTGGACAGAACAATCAGCCCCAGCATTTT,CASRSPGQNNQPQHF
TRBD2,TRBJ2-2,15,NA,TRBV6-5,TGTGCCAGCAGCAGGACTAGCGGGTTCACCGGGGAGCTGTTTTTT,CASSRTSGFTGELFF
NA,TRBJ2-1,17,NA,TRBV28,TGTGCCAGCGAGCATATGGTTATAGCGGAGGGCTACAATGAGCAGTTCTTC,CASEHMVIAEGYNEQFF
TRBD1,TRBJ1-1,15,NA,TRBV5-1,TGCGCCAGCAATCGATGGGACAGAGCGAACACTGAAGCTTTCTTT,CASNRWDRANTEAFF
NA,TRBJ2-3,13,NA,TRBV25-1,TGTGCCAGCAGTGAATATTCAACAGATACGCAGTATTTT,CASSEYSTDTQYF
NA,TRBJ1-2,16,NA,TRBV7-2,TGTGCCAGCAGTCTTTCCAGGGCAGGGAACATCGATGGCTACACCTTC,CASSLSRAGNIDGYTF
NA,TRBJ2-1,12,NA,TRBV29-1,TGCAGCGTTATAAGGGGTAGTAATGAGCAGTTCTTC,CSVIRGSNEQFF
NA,TRBJ1-2,17,few,TRBV10-1,TGCGCCAGCAGGGGCCCGTCAGGAGGGAAGGCGCTGGAAGGCTACACCTTC,CASRGPSGGKALEGYTF
TRBD1,TRBJ1-1,15,NA,TRBV10-3,TGTGCCATCAGCTTGGGACAGGGGTTGAACACTGAAGCTTTCTTT,CAISLGQGLNTEAFF
TRBD2,TRBJ2-5,14,NA,TRBV28,TGTGCCAGCAGTTCACTAGCGGCCCAAGAGACCCAGTACTTC,CASSSLAAQETQYF
NA,TRBJ2-2,15,NA,TRBV9,TGTGCCAGCAGCGTAGGTACAATCGACACCGGGGAGCTGTTTTTT,CASSVGTIDTGELFF
NA,TRBJ2-1,15,NA,TRBV4-1,TGCGCCAGCAGCCAAGAAAAGACTAGTTTCGATGAGCAGTTCTTC,CASSQEKTSFDEQFF
TRBD1,TRBJ1-4,14,once,TRBV7-9,TGTGCCAGCAGCTTCGACAGGGGTAACGAAAAACTGTTTTTT,CASSFDRGNEKLFF
NA,TRBJ2-7,15,NA,TRBV21-1,TGTGCCAGCAGCCCCCCCCCAGGTGCTACCTACGAGCAGTACTTC,CASSPPPGATYEQYF
NA,TRBJ2-7,13,NA,TRBV5-8,TGTGCCAGCAGCTTGCAAGAGTCCTACGAGCAGTACTTC,CASSLQESYEQYF
NA,TRBJ2-7,13,NA,TRBV7-6,TGTGCCAGCAGCTTCCCCGGGGGATACGAGCAGTACTTC,CASSFPGGYEQYF
NA,TRBJ2-7,13,once,TRBV23-1,TGCGCCAGCACGTGCGGGGAATCCTACGAGCAGTACTTC,CASTCGESYEQYF
TRBD2,TRBJ2-3,14,NA,TRBV28,TGTGCCAGCCCTCCTAGCGGGGGACCGAATACGCAGTATTTT,CASPPSGGPNTQYF
TRBD1,TRBJ1-6,15,NA,TRBV4-3,TGCGCCAGCAGCCAAGAGACAGGGGCTAATTCACCCCTCCACTTT,CASSQETGANSPLHF
TRBD2,TRBJ2-7,15,NA,TRBV27,TGTGCCAGCAGTCCTGGGACTAGCGGGAGGTACGAGCAGTACTTC,CASSPGTSGRYEQYF
NA,TRBJ2-7,17,NA,TRBV3-1/TRBV3-2,TGTGCCAGCAGCCAACCCACTTTCGGGACACGCGCCTACGAGCAGTACTTC,CASSQPTFGTRAYEQYF
NA,TRBJ1-3,15,NA,TRBV9,TGTGCCAGCAGCCGGGGGGTGAGCTCTGGAAACACCATATATTTT,CASSRGVSSGNTIYF
NA,TRBJ1-4,14,once,TRBV3-1/TRBV3-2,TGTGCCAGCAGCCAAAAAGGGGGTGGCGAAAAACTGTTTTTT,CASSQKGGGEKLFF
TRBD1,TRBJ1-2,13,NA,TRBV18,TGTGCCAGCTCACCAGACAGGGTCTATGGCTACACCTTC,CASSPDRVYGYTF
NA,TRBJ1-1,15,NA,TRBV7-3,TGTGCCAGCAGCTTAACCGGAGGTTTGAACACTGAAGCTTTCTTT,CASSLTGGLNTEAFF
NA,TRBJ1-1,15,NA,TRBV11-2,TGTGCCAGCAGCCAGGATGGAGGATGGGGCACTGAAGCTTTCTTT,CASSQDGGWGTEAFF
TRBD1,TRBJ2-7,14,NA,TRBV19,TGTGCCAGTAGTACAGCGACAGGGGCCTACGAGCAGTACTTC,CASSTATGAYEQYF
TRBD1,TRBJ2-2,16,once,TRBV3-1/TRBV3-2,TGTGCCAGCAGCCAAGAGGGACAGATAAACACCGGGGAGCTGTTTTTT,CASSQEGQINTGELFF
NA,TRBJ1-3,14,NA,TRBV20-1,TGCAGTGCTAGTGAACAGGACTCTGGAAACACCATATATTTT,CSASEQDSGNTIYF